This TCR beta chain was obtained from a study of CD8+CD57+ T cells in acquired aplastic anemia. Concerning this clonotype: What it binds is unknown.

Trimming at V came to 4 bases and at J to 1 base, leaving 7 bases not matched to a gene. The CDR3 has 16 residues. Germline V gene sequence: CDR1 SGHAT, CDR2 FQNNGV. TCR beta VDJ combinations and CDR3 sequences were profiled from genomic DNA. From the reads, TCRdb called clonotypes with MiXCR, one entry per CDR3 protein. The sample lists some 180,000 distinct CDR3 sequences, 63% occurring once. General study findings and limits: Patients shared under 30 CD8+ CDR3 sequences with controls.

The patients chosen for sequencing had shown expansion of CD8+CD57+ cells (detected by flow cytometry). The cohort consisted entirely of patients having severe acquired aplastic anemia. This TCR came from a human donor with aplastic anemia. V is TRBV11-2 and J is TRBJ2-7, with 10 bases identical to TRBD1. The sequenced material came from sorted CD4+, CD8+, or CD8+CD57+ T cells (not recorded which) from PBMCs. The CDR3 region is CASSSLTGGASYEQYF. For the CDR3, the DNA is TGTGCCAGCAGCTCCCTGACAGGGGGCGCATCCTACGAGCAGTACTTC. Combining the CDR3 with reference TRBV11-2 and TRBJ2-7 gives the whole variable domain EAGVAQSPRYKIIEKRQSVAFWCNPISGHATLYWYQQILGQGPKLLIQFQNNGVVDDSQLPKDRFSAERLKGVDSTLKIQPAKLEDSAVYLCASSSLTGGASYEQYFGPGTRLTVT.